The clone carrying this TCR beta chain counts as medium-sized by frequency. Each sample's input was around 270 ng genomic DNA, 38,000 or so genome equivalents. The entry originates in a study of T cell clusters in autoimmune cytopenias. TRB rearrangements were amplified by touch-down multiplex PCR with mixed TRB-A/B primers. From the multiplex PCR reads, TCRdb lists one entry per CDR3 protein and no DNA. This repertoire includes more than 9,000 distinct CDR3 sequences. CDR1 is PRHDT, CDR2 FYEKMQ, per germline (reference sequence). The CDR3 length is 15 residues. These data also formed part of another study, on T cell repertoires in aging, cancer and after chemotherapy.

This sequence was found in a human donor in good health. The V gene is TRBV13, the J gene TRBJ2-2; there is no DNA to check the TCRdb D call of TRBD2. The sequencing input was peripheral blood. The CDR3 loop reads CASSQGGKGIGELFF.